The clone carrying this T cell receptor beta chain has just a few counts. Its target is not known. These data originate in a study of tumor-infiltrating lymphocytes in localized non-small cell lung cancer. Whole-study context: From each patient, both tumor and uninvolved lung, non-adjacent to tumor, were sampled. General observations from the study: Available tissue quantity limited TCR sequencing to a patient subset.

TCRdb's copy holds only in-frame clones and misses some; the assay was immunoSEQ multiplex PCR. The sample has under 7,500 clones, about two thirds seen once. The CDR3 runs 16 residues. The trim removed 0 bases at V and 2 bases at J, leaving 5 bases unmatched. CDR1 is SGHDT and CDR2 is YYEEEE in the germline V gene. This clonotype was sampled from a human donor with non-small cell lung cancer. Sequencing was performed on lung tumor tissue. The chain employs TRBV5-6 and TRBJ2-3, with 8 bases matching TRBD1. The CDR3 DNA is TGTGCCAGCAGCTTGGCCTTCAGGGGGCACACAGATACGCAGTATTTT. Translated, it gives CASSLAFRGHTDTQYF.